These 31 T cell receptor beta chains were all obtained from the same sample, sequenced in a study of blood T cell repertoires in COVID-19. Only in-frame clones appear in the TCRdb table, and some are missing; sequencing was by immunoSEQ multiplex PCR. This table has approximately 260,000 clones, 90% appearing once. The sample was peripheral blood. These receptor sequences come from an older woman with COVID-19, enrolled during active disease.

The rearrangement uses TRBV7-2 and TRBJ1-4, with D hard to call. V was shortened by 8 bases and J by 8 bases, with 15 bases between the two germline ends. This CDR3 is built from 13 residues. Germline values: CDR1 SGHTA, CDR2 FQGNSA. CDR3 sequence: CASAREPREKLFF. In DNA form, the CDR3 reads TGTGCCAGCGCTCGGGAACCGCGGGAAAAACTGTTTTTT.

The genes are TRBV19 and TRBJ2-3, with 10 bases fitting TRBD2. After removal of 6 bases from V and 1 base from J, the junction contained 4 bases not matched to a gene. Germline V lookup: CDR1 LNHDA, CDR2 SQIVND (reference sequence). The CDR3 has 15 residues. The CDR3 reads CASSLLAGGTDTQYF. The CDR3, as DNA: TGTGCCAGTAGCCTGCTAGCGGGGGGCACAGATACGCAGTATTTT.

This clone turned up a few times. The rearrangement links TRBV7-2 to TRBJ2-5; weak D call: TRBD2 (5 bases). The germline V and J ends were trimmed by 6 bases and 5 bases, with 10 bases remaining between them. Germline CDR1 and CDR2: SGHTA and FQGNSA. The CDR3 has 12 amino acids. This chain's CDR3 is CASSQPGETQYF. The CDR3 DNA follows: TGTGCCAGCAGTCAACCGGGGGAGACCCAGTACTTC.

The count of this clone is one. The rearrangement uses TRBV20-1 and TRBJ1-5; 9 bases agree with TRBD1. J was trimmed by 4 bases and V by 3 bases; bases with no gene match: 7. The CDR3 spans 15 residues. CDR1 is DFQATT, CDR2 SNEGSKA, per germline (reference sequence). The CDR3 nucleotides are TGCAGTGCTAGTTTCGACAGGGGGGCAAATCAGCCCCAGCATTTT. It specifies CSASFDRGANQPQHF.

The gene calls are TRBV2 and TRBJ2-1; D is undetermined. Germline CDR1 is SNHLY and CDR2 is FYNNEI. CDR3 length equals 13 residues. The V gene lost 9 bases and the J gene lost 8 bases, with 17 bases spanning the gap. The CDR3 coding sequence is TGTGCCAGGTCAACAGCCCTGAGCTATGAGCAGTTCTTC. Protein sequence: CARSTALSYEQFF.

The chain is built from TRBV7-8 and TRBJ2-7; 8 bases line up with TRBD1. Germline V gene sequence: CDR1 SGHVS, CDR2 FQNEAQ. The CDR3 is 15 residues long. After removal of 8 bases from V and 2 bases from J, the junction contained 11 bases not matched to a gene. The CDR3 region is CASHPETGQAYEQYF. The CDR3, as DNA: TGTGCCAGCCATCCAGAGACGGGACAGGCCTACGAGCAGTACTTC.

V usage is TRBV19 and J usage is TRBJ1-2, with unresolved D. Trimming took off 5 bases at V and 4 bases at J, with 20 bases between the two ends. Germline V gene data show CDR1 as LNHDA and CDR2 as SQIVND (reference sequence). This CDR3 is 16 amino acids long. CDR3 nucleotide sequence: TGTGCCAGTAGTCCCGGATTTCGAGGCCGGGGCTATGGCTACACCTTC. Encoded protein: CASSPGFRGRGYGYTF.

The chain carries TRBV5-6 and TRBJ2-7; 7 positions agree with TRBD1. V shed 4 bases and J 2 bases; nucleotides not matched to a gene: 6. CDR1 and CDR2 (germline): SGHDT, YYEEEE. The CDR3 is 14 amino acids. CDR3 coding DNA: TGTGCCAGCAGCCTACGACAGGGAACCTACGAGCAGTACTTC. Translation: CASSLRQGTYEQYF. Full variable domain (missing parts from reference TRBV5-6 and TRBJ2-7): DAGVTQSPTHLIKTRGQQVTLRCSPKSGHDTVSWYQQALGQGPQFIFQYYEEEERQRGNFPDRFSGHQFPNYSSELNVNALLLGDSALYLCASSLRQGTYEQYFGPGTRLTVT.

The chain recombines TRBV11-2 with TRBJ2-3; 10 positions agree with TRBD2. Germline lookup yields CDR1 SGHAT and CDR2 FQNNGV. There are 17 residues in the CDR3. The junction had 5 bases not matched to a gene; V was cut back by 1 base and J by 1 base. The CDR3: CASSLVGLAGGTDTQYF. The CDR3 DNA is TGTGCCAGCAGCTTAGTCGGGCTAGCGGGGGGCACAGATACGCAGTATTTT.

This chain links TRBV7-2 with TRBJ2-1; no definite D call. This CDR3 has 14 amino acids. V was trimmed by 3 bases and J by 8 bases, leaving 14 bases between them. Per the germline V gene, CDR1 is SGHTA and CDR2 is FQGNSA. The CDR3: CASSFPSFFDEQFF. DNA for the CDR3: TGTGCCAGCAGCTTCCCTAGTTTTTTCGATGAGCAGTTCTTC.

V is TRBV2 and J is TRBJ2-2; D may be TRBD2 (7 bases). The V end was cut by 4 bases, the J end by 1 base, with 13 bases between. The CDR3 has 16 residues. Germline CDR1 SNHLY, CDR2 FYNNEI. The CDR3 sequence: CASSGGGGLNTGELFF. In DNA form, the CDR3 reads TGTGCCAGCAGTGGAGGCGGGGGCCTGAACACCGGGGAGCTGTTTTTT.

This clone was found once. V usage is TRBV19 and J usage is TRBJ1-4, with D perhaps matching TRBD1 (6 bases). V shed 3 bases and J shed 7 bases, with 24 bases lying between them. This CDR3 contains 18 residues. CDR1 is LNHDA, CDR2 SQIVND, per germline (reference sequence). CDR3 sequence: CASSIPQSGGWGIEKLFF. As DNA, the CDR3 is TGTGCCAGTAGTATCCCCCAGTCTGGGGGCTGGGGTATTGAAAAACTGTTTTTT.

V usage is TRBV19 and J usage is TRBJ1-6; D gene ambiguous. V lost 2 bases to trimming and J lost 7 bases, with 9 bases between them. CDR1 and CDR2 (germline): LNHDA, SQIVND (reference sequence). The CDR3 spans 14 residues. The DNA for the CDR3 is TGTGCCAGTAGTATAAACGGTGCGAATTCACCCCTCCACTTT. It is translated as CASSINGANSPLHF.

This clone appeared once. The genes are TRBV6-5 and TRBJ2-7, with a tentative D call TRBD1 (6 bases). Germline V CDR1 and CDR2: MNHEY, SVGAGI. The V end was cut by 3 bases, the J end by 2 bases, with 8 bases between. This CDR3 comprises 13 residues. The CDR3 sequence: CASSYTGTYEQYF. For the CDR3, the DNA is TGTGCCAGCAGTTATACAGGGACCTACGAGCAGTACTTC.

This clone was detected only once. V and J are TRBV5-6 and TRBJ2-3; 7 bases map to TRBD1. The trim removed 3 bases at V and 0 bases at J, leaving 1 base unmatched. Germline CDR1 SGHDT, CDR2 YYEEEE. The CDR3 runs 14 residues. In nucleotides, the CDR3 is TGTGCCAGCAGCTCGGACAGGAGCACAGATACGCAGTATTTT. Encoded protein: CASSSDRSTDTQYF.

V gene TRBV12-5 combines with J gene TRBJ1-2; D is perhaps TRBD1 (6 bases). V lost 6 bases and J lost 8, with 16 bases in between. The CDR3 covers 13 residues. The germline CDR1 and CDR2 sequences are LGHNT and FRNRAP. Written as DNA, the CDR3 is TGTGCTAGTGGAAGCACACAGGGAGGGGGCTACACCTTC. Its translation is CASGSTQGGGYTF. Drawing the rest from reference TRBV12-5 and TRBJ1-2, the complete variable domain is DARVTQTPRHKVTEMGQEVTMRCQPILGHNTVFWYRQTMMQGLELLAYFRNRAPLDDSGMPKDRFSAEMPDATLATLKIQPSEPRDSAVYFCASGSTQGGGYTFGSGTRLTVV.

CDR3 loop: CASSGTANTEAFF. In DNA form, the CDR3 reads TGTGCCAGTTCCGGGACAGCGAACACTGAAGCTTTCTTT. This rearrangement joins TRBV19 to TRBJ1-1; 7 nucleotides line up with TRBD1. CDR1 and CDR2 (germline): LNHDA, SQIVND (reference sequence). CDR3 length: 13 residues. The V segment lost 8 bases and the J segment 1 base; nucleotides outside the gene matches: 4.

In DNA, the CDR3 is TGTGCCAGCAGCCAAGTAGGCCTTAAAGGGAGGAATGAGCAGTTCTTC. Protein: CASSQVGLKGRNEQFF. V and J are TRBV3-1 (or the pseudogene TRBV3-2) and TRBJ2-1; possibly TRBD2 for D (6 bases). CDR3 length: 16 residues. Trimming left V 1 base short and J 7 bases short, with 17 bases between. In germline, CDR1 is LGHDT, CDR2 YNNKEL (reference sequence).

The gene calls are TRBV7-2 and TRBJ2-7, with 12 bases aligning to TRBD2. J was trimmed by 6 bases and V by 3 bases; bases with no gene match: 6. Germline loops: CDR1 SGHTA, CDR2 FQGNSA. The CDR3 covers 15 residues. The CDR3 sequence is CASSFDLAGGPEQYF. For the CDR3, the DNA is TGTGCCAGCAGCTTCGACCTAGCGGGGGGGCCCGAGCAGTACTTC.

Details on this clone: Other DNA sequences in this sample translate to the same CDR3. The CDR3: CASSPGQGSNQPQHF. CDR3 in DNA: TGTGCCAGCTCACCAGGGCAGGGTAGCAATCAGCCCCAGCATTTT. V usage is TRBV18 and J usage is TRBJ1-5, with D possibly being TRBD1 (5 bases). The CDR3 totals 15 residues. Between the trimmed V and J ends, which lost 2 bases and 0 bases, there was a span of 8 bases. Germline V gene sequence: CDR1 KGHSH, CDR2 LQKENI.

The V gene is TRBV7-9, the J gene TRBJ2-7; D is perhaps TRBD2 (6 bases). Trimming shortened V by 4 bases and J by 4 bases, and 11 bases separated the two germline ends. This CDR3 is built from 13 residues. Germline loops: CDR1 SEHNR, CDR2 FQNEAQ (reference sequence). The CDR3 loop reads CASSSVRGYEQYF. The CDR3 nucleotides read TGTGCCAGCAGCTCAGTTCGGGGGTACGAGCAGTACTTC. The entire variable domain, with the rest obtained from reference TRBV7-9 and TRBJ2-7, is as follows: DTGVSQNPRHKITKRGQNVTFRCDPISEHNRLYWYRQTLGQGPEFLTYFQNEAQLEKSRLLSDRFSAERPKGSFSTLEIQRTEQGDSAMYLCASSSVRGYEQYFGPGTRLTVT.

The gene calls are TRBV9 and TRBJ2-3; TRBD1 matches 8 bases. Germline assignment: CDR1 SGDLS and CDR2 YYNGEE. There are 18 residues in the CDR3. After removal of 3 bases from V and 1 base from J, the junction contained 13 bases not matched to a gene. CDR3 in DNA: TGTGCCAGCAGCGCACCACACACAGGGGGTCGCCGCACAGATACGCAGTATTTT. As protein: CASSAPHTGGRRTDTQYF. Variable domain in full (rest from reference TRBV9 and TRBJ2-3): DSGVTQTPKHLITATGQRVTLRCSPRSGDLSVYWYQQSLDQGLQFLIQYYNGEERAKGNILERFSAQQFPDLHSELNLSSLELGDSALYFCASSAPHTGGRRTDTQYFGPGTRLTVL.

The rearrangement links TRBV18 to TRBJ2-1; TRBD2 matches 11 bases. J was trimmed by 4 bases and V by 4 bases; bases with no gene match: 9. The CDR3 is 17 amino acids. Per the germline V gene, CDR1 is KGHSH and CDR2 is LQKENI. The DNA of the CDR3 is TGTGCCAGCTCACGTTCCACTAGCGGGGGCGGATACAATGAGCAGTTCTTC. This encodes CASSRSTSGGGYNEQFF.

The chain recombines TRBV4-3 with TRBJ1-5, with TRBD1 matching 7 bases. The CDR3 sequence is 15 residues long. Germline trimming cut 1 base from V and 9 bases from J; bases unmatched to any gene: 9. Germline V gives CDR1 LGHNA, CDR2 YSLEER. In nucleotides, the CDR3 is TGCGCCAGCAGCCAAGTGGCAGGGGGTATTCGGCCCCAGCATTTT. Protein product: CASSQVAGGIRPQHF.

V usage is TRBV10-3 and J usage is TRBJ2-7; 8 nucleotides agree with TRBD2. Germline CDR1 ENHRY, CDR2 SYGVKD. Trimming removed 3 bases from V and 4 bases from J; junction bases left unmatched: 8. CDR3 length equals 15 residues. The CDR3 DNA is TGTGCCATCAGTGACGAGCGGGGGCCCTTATACGAGCAGTACTTC. Its protein product is CAISDERGPLYEQYF.

The CDR3 nucleotides read TGTGCCAGCAGCGTAGCAGGGGCCGTTTACGATACGCAGTATTTT. Residues: CASSVAGAVYDTQYF. The V and J genes are TRBV9 and TRBJ2-3; TRBD1 is a possible D gene (6 bases). Between the trimmed V and J ends, which lost 0 bases and 6 bases, there was a span of 14 bases. The CDR3 totals 15 residues. Germline V CDR1 and CDR2: SGDLS, YYNGEE. Full variable domain (remainder filled in from reference TRBV9 and TRBJ2-3): DSGVTQTPKHLITATGQRVTLRCSPRSGDLSVYWYQQSLDQGLQFLIQYYNGEERAKGNILERFSAQQFPDLHSELNLSSLELGDSALYFCASSVAGAVYDTQYFGPGTRLTVL.

J is TRBJ1-1 and V is TRBV7-2; the D gene is possibly TRBD1 (6 bases). Deletions cut 5 bases from V and 6 bases from J, with 16 bases between. The CDR3 is 14 amino acids. Germline V gene sequence: CDR1 SGHTA, CDR2 FQGNSA. The CDR3 nucleotides read TGTGCCAGCAGCCGGGAACAGGGTCGGGCTGAAGCTTTCTTT. Its translation is CASSREQGRAEAFF.

The gene calls are TRBV5-1 and TRBJ2-7, with TRBD1 matching over 11 bases. The CDR3 has 16 residues. Looked up from germline, CDR1 is SGHRS and CDR2 is YFSETQ. The V segment lost 1 base and the J segment 5 bases; nucleotides outside the gene matches: 8. CDR3 nucleotide sequence: TGCGCCAGCAGCTTGATCGGCGGGACAGGGGGACACGAGCAGTACTTC. It translates to CASSLIGGTGGHEQYF.

The rearrangement links TRBV4-2 to TRBJ1-2; maybe TRBD1 (6 bases). Germline lookup yields CDR1 LGHNA and CDR2 YNFKEQ. The CDR3 extends over 14 amino acids. V was cut by 4 bases and J by 3 bases, with 12 bases left in between. The CDR3 spells CASSRTGRDYGYTF. CDR3 bases: TGTGCCAGCAGCCGTACAGGGAGGGACTATGGCTACACCTTC.

The rearrangement uses TRBV10-3 and TRBJ1-1; the match to TRBD1 covers 7 bases. Trimming removed 0 bases from V and 4 bases from J; junction bases left unmatched: 8. The CDR3 extends over 16 amino acids. Germline V lookup: CDR1 ENHRY, CDR2 SYGVKD. The CDR3 loop is CAISESIGGQSTEAFF. For the CDR3, the DNA is TGTGCCATCAGTGAGTCAATCGGGGGACAGAGCACTGAAGCTTTCTTT.

This chain connects TRBV25-1 to TRBJ1-4, with 9 bases lining up with TRBD1. After removal of 5 bases from V and 7 bases from J, the junction contained 8 bases not matched to a gene. Germline CDR1 is MGHDK and CDR2 is SYGVNS. CDR3 size: 15 residues. CDR3 in amino acids: CASSRDRAESEKLFF. The CDR3 DNA sequence: TGTGCCAGCAGTCGGGACAGGGCGGAGTCTGAAAAACTGTTTTTT.